The following is a T cell receptor beta chain sequence with its context. Its antigen is as yet unknown. UMI-labeled 5' RACE TRB cDNA libraries were prepared from the cells. TCRdb reanalyzed the 5' RACE reads and collapses them to one entry per CDR3 protein, without DNA. This sample's table reports roughly 120,000 distinct CDR3 sequences. The record originates from a study of CXCR3-negative and CXCR3-positive naive CD8 T cells. Background on the study: Overall TRB read output was roughly 130 million, and each library contained about 1.5 +/- 0.3 million reads.

Broader study findings: Surface CD5 matched across naive subsets, and TRB CDR3 properties served to infer TCR strength. CXCR3-positive naive cells had TRB CDR3s that were more hydrophobic than CXCR3-negative naive cells had.

The length of the CDR3 is 15 residues. The sequencing input was naive CXCR3+ CD8+ T cells from blood. Subset of the sample: CD45RO-CCR7+CD27+CD95- naive CD8+ T cells expressing CXCR3 (TNR3+). This TCR was recovered from a human donor in good health. Some clones in this sample may be carry-over from other donors' samples. The chain couples TRBV12-3 or TRBV12-4 to TRBJ1-2; TCRdb's assignment of TRBD1 cannot be checked, as there is no DNA. This CDR3 is CASSWVGVSPGGYTF.